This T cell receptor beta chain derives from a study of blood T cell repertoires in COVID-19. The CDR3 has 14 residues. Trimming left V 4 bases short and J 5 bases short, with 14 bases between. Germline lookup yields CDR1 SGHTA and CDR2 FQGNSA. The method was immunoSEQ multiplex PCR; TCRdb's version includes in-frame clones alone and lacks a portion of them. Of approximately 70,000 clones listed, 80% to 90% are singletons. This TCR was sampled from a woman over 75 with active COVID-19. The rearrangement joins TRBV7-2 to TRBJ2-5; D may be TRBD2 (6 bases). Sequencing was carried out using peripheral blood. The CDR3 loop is CASSSMTRWETQYF. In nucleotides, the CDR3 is TGTGCCAGCAGCTCGATGACTAGGTGGGAGACCCAGTACTTC.